The 26 T cell receptor beta chains listed next were all sequenced from one sample in a study of blood T cell repertoires in COVID-19. Repertoires were generated with immunoSEQ multiplex PCR, while TCRdb's copy carries only in-frame clones and drops some. The sample carries some 150,000 clones, around 89% recorded once. Sequenced: PBMCs or T cells enriched from blood (not recorded which). These receptors were obtained from a woman under 40 with acute COVID-19.

The chain is built from TRBV3-1 (or the pseudogene TRBV3-2) and TRBJ1-6; D possibly corresponds to TRBD1 (6 bases). CDR3 length equals 15 residues. Trimming removed 4 bases from V and 9 bases from J, with 16 bases in between. Germline-derived CDR1 and CDR2 are LGHDT and YNNKEL (reference sequence). The CDR3 region has the DNA TGTGCCAGCAGCCGACAGGCCGGGGTGTCTTCACCCCTCCACTTT. Protein product: CASSRQAGVSSPLHF.

The chain couples TRBV7-2 to TRBJ2-1, with 10 bases lining up with TRBD1. J lost 7 bases, V lost 8 bases, and 11 bases had no gene match. Germline CDR1 reads SGHTA; CDR2 reads FQGNSA. The CDR3 consists of 15 residues. Here the CDR3 DNA reads TGTGCCAGCGGGACAGCCGGGACAGGGGTTAATGAGCAGTTCTTC. This translates into CASGTAGTGVNEQFF. Combining the CDR3 with reference TRBV7-2 and TRBJ2-1 gives the whole variable domain GAGVSQSPSNKVTEKGKDVELRCDPISGHTALYWYRQSLGQGLEFLIYFQGNSAPDKSGLPSDRFSAERTGGSVSTLTIQRTQQEDSAVYLCASGTAGTGVNEQFFGPGTRLTVL.

This chain connects TRBV28 to TRBJ2-1; TRBD2 matches 9 bases. The germline V gene encodes CDR1 MDHEN and CDR2 SYDVKM. V lost 5 bases and J lost 1; bases outside the gene matches: 6. This CDR3 has 16 residues. The CDR3 bases are TGTGCCAGCAGTGGCAATAGCGGGAGATCCTACAATGAGCAGTTCTTC. Translated, it gives CASSGNSGRSYNEQFF. Complete variable domain (other parts from reference TRBV28 and TRBJ2-1): DVKVTQSSRYLVKRTGEKVFLECVQDMDHENMFWYRQDPGLGLRLIYFSYDVKMKEKGDIPEGYSVSREKKERFSLILESASTNQTSMYLCASSGNSGRSYNEQFFGPGTRLTVL.

This clone appeared a single time. V is TRBV28 and J is TRBJ1-1, with 8 bases matching TRBD1. Per the germline V gene, CDR1 is MDHEN and CDR2 is SYDVKM. The length of the CDR3 is 14 residues. The V segment lost 5 bases and the J segment 3 bases; nucleotides outside the gene matches: 5. CDR3 coding DNA: TGTGCCAGCAGTGCGACAGGGGTTTACACTGAAGCTTTCTTT. This sequence encodes CASSATGVYTEAFF.

This clone turned up a few times. This rearrangement joins TRBV2 to TRBJ2-2, with 7 bases matching TRBD1. CDR3 length: 16 residues. Germline-derived CDR1 and CDR2 are SNHLY and FYNNEI. With V trimmed by 5 bases and J by 1 base, 7 bases remained unmatched. CDR3 nucleotide sequence: TGTGCCAGCAGTCCGACTTGGACAGGGAACACCGGGGAGCTGTTTTTT. It specifies CASSPTWTGNTGELFF.

The chain recombines TRBV11-2 with TRBJ1-1; a weak D match, TRBD1 (6 bases). The germline V and J ends were trimmed by 5 bases and 7 bases, with 14 bases remaining between them. The CDR3 runs 13 residues. CDR1 SGHAT and CDR2 FQNNGV come from the germline V gene. DNA of the CDR3: TGTGCCAGCAGCGCTTGGGGGCCAGGTGAAGCTTTCTTT. Translated, it gives CASSAWGPGEAFF.

The V gene is TRBV7-2, the J gene TRBJ1-5, with D perhaps TRBD1 (5 bases). The ends were cut back, 2 bases at V and 7 bases at J, with 9 bases in the middle. Germline V gene data show CDR1 as SGHTA and CDR2 as FQGNSA. The CDR3 spans 13 residues. The chain's CDR3 is CASSLPGLQPQHF. CDR3 in DNA: TGTGCCAGCAGCTTACCAGGGCTCCAGCCCCAGCATTTT.

V usage is TRBV5-8 and J usage is TRBJ2-7; tentative D call: TRBD1 (6 bases). The V end lost 2 bases, the J end lost 3 bases, and 9 bases lay between the germline ends. This CDR3 contains 13 residues. The V gene's germline CDR1 is SGHTS and CDR2 YDEGEE. The CDR3 region is CASSLNRVYEQYF. CDR3 DNA sequence: TGTGCCAGCAGCTTAAACAGGGTCTACGAGCAGTACTTC.

This chain links TRBV2 with TRBJ1-6; possible D gene TRBD1, 6 bases. Per the germline V gene, CDR1 is SNHLY and CDR2 is FYNNEI. V lost 3 bases and J lost 9, with 15 bases in between. The CDR3 runs 15 residues. The CDR3 sequence: CASSESRDTGSPLHF. The DNA of the CDR3 is TGTGCCAGCAGTGAGTCCCGGGACACCGGTTCACCCCTCCACTTT.

The rearrangement links TRBV3-1 (or the pseudogene TRBV3-2) to TRBJ2-1; the D is unclear. V lost 1 base to trimming and J lost 3 bases, with 7 bases between them. Germline CDR1 is LGHDT and CDR2 is YNNKEL (reference sequence). This CDR3 region has 14 residues. The CDR3: CASSQVTDYNEQFF. The CDR3 DNA reads as TGTGCCAGCAGCCAAGTAACAGACTACAATGAGCAGTTCTTC.

The chain carries TRBV28 and TRBJ1-5; D is ambiguous. This CDR3 contains 13 residues. Trimming pared 5 bases from V and 5 bases from J, leaving 10 bases between. Germline CDR1 reads MDHEN; CDR2 reads SYDVKM. CDR3 protein: CASSPSRDQPQHF. In DNA, the CDR3 is TGTGCCAGCAGTCCCTCGCGGGATCAGCCCCAGCATTTT.

The chain carries TRBV5-1 and TRBJ2-7, with D tentatively TRBD1 (6 bases). Germline V gives CDR1 SGHRS, CDR2 YFSETQ. V was shortened by 1 base and J by 1 base, with 12 bases between the two germline ends. The CDR3 runs 15 residues. The CDR3 sequence is CASSLLGAGSYEQYF. In nucleotides, the CDR3 is TGCGCCAGCAGCTTGTTGGGGGCAGGATCCTACGAGCAGTACTTC.

The chain uses TRBV10-3 and TRBJ2-1, with 7 bases matching TRBD2. In germline, CDR1 is ENHRY, CDR2 SYGVKD. The CDR3 is made up of 17 amino acids. J was trimmed by 9 bases and V by 4 bases; bases with no gene match: 18. For the CDR3, the DNA is TGTGCCATCAGTGGAATAGCGGGCTCAGCCGGATGGGGTGAGCAGTTCTTC. It translates to CAISGIAGSAGWGEQFF.

The J gene is TRBJ2-1, the V gene TRBV10-2, with D possibly matching TRBD1 (5 bases). Trimming removed 4 bases from V and 7 bases from J, with 14 bases in between. The germline CDR1 and CDR2 sequences are WSHSY and SAAADI. CDR3 size: 14 residues. The CDR3 loop is CASSGQGGFNEQFF. The CDR3 DNA reads TGCGCCAGCAGTGGGCAGGGTGGTTTTAATGAGCAGTTCTTC.

This chain connects TRBV28 to TRBJ2-7, with 9 bases lining up with TRBD1. The CDR3 is 20 residues long. Germline V gene lookup returns CDR1 MDHEN and CDR2 SYDVKM. The junction had 24 bases not matched to a gene; V was cut back by 5 bases and J by 4 bases. The CDR3 region has the DNA TGTGCCAGCAGTCCTTTCCGGGACAGGGTAACTGGCGGGGGCCTATACGAGCAGTACTTC. Translating gives CASSPFRDRVTGGGLYEQYF.

A single count supports this clone. V gene TRBV29-1 combines with J gene TRBJ2-1, with 12 bases matching TRBD1. The CDR3 runs to 15 residues. CDR1 and CDR2 from the germline V gene are SQVTM and ANQGSEA. The V and J ends lost 8 bases and 4 bases, in that order; junction bases with no gene match: 9. The CDR3 nucleotides read TGCAGCCTGACGGGACAGGGGGCGTCTTACAATGAGCAGTTCTTC. It is translated as CSLTGQGASYNEQFF.

The chain recombines TRBV7-2 with TRBJ2-7, with 9 positions matching TRBD2. The germline V gene has CDR1 SGHTA and CDR2 FQGNSA. The junction had 5 bases not matched to a gene; V was cut back by 4 bases and J by 4 bases. The CDR3 runs to 14 residues. The CDR3 coding sequence is TGTGCCAGCAGCTCCCTAGCGGGGTCGTACGAGCAGTACTTC. Its protein is CASSSLAGSYEQYF.

The rearrangement uses TRBV28 and TRBJ1-1; no definite D call. V gave up 6 bases and J gave up 4 bases, with 9 bases separating them. The germline V gene has CDR1 MDHEN and CDR2 SYDVKM. There are 12 residues in the CDR3. Here the CDR3 DNA reads TGTGCCAGCAGCCTTATAATCACTGAAGCTTTCTTT. Translation: CASSLIITEAFF. Complete variable domain (other parts from reference TRBV28 and TRBJ1-1): DVKVTQSSRYLVKRTGEKVFLECVQDMDHENMFWYRQDPGLGLRLIYFSYDVKMKEKGDIPEGYSVSREKKERFSLILESASTNQTSMYLCASSLIITEAFFGQGTRLTVV.

The CDR3 sequence: CASSSMTLGSSSYEQYF. The CDR3 region has the DNA TGTGCCAGCAGTTCGATGACTCTAGGATCAAGCTCCTACGAGCAGTACTTC. The chain links TRBV28 to TRBJ2-7; no clear D gene. With 4 bases removed from V and 0 bases from J, the gap between germline ends came to 19 bases. Germline V gives CDR1 MDHEN, CDR2 SYDVKM. The CDR3 extends over 17 amino acids.

The chain recombines TRBV7-9 with TRBJ1-1; tentative D call: TRBD1 (6 bases). The germline gives CDR1 SEHNR, CDR2 FQNEAQ (reference sequence). This CDR3 has 15 amino acids. The ends were cut back, 1 base at V and 4 bases at J, with 13 bases in the middle. The CDR3 spells CASSLVGGLSTEAFF. In DNA, the CDR3 is TGTGCCAGCAGCTTAGTCGGGGGGCTTAGCACTGAAGCTTTCTTT.

J is TRBJ2-5 and V is TRBV18; 7 bases fit TRBD2. Trimming at V came to 3 bases and at J to 5 bases, leaving 3 bases not matched to a gene. The CDR3 covers 13 residues. Per germline, CDR1 KGHSH and CDR2 LQKENI. CDR3 loop: CASSPTSAETQYF. CDR3 sequence (DNA): TGTGCCAGCTCACCCACTAGCGCGGAGACCCAGTACTTC.

J is TRBJ1-1 and V is TRBV6-5; 8 bases are shared with TRBD1. The CDR3 sequence is 15 residues long. J was trimmed by 1 base and V by 1 base; bases with no gene match: 2. Germline V gene data show CDR1 as MNHEY and CDR2 as SVGAGI. CDR3 sequence (DNA): TGTGCCAGCAGTTACTTCACAGGGGGGAACACTGAAGCTTTCTTT. Encoded protein: CASSYFTGGNTEAFF.

This clone occurred a few times. Other DNA sequences within the sample encode an identical CDR3. J is TRBJ2-1 and V is TRBV4-2; D might be TRBD1 (6 bases). V was clipped by 0 bases and J by 0 bases, with 12 bases between them. The germline V gene has CDR1 LGHNA and CDR2 YNFKEQ. The CDR3 is made up of 17 amino acids. The DNA of the CDR3 is TGTGCCAGCAGCCAAGATTTAGGGGGAAGCTCCTACAATGAGCAGTTCTTC. This gives the protein CASSQDLGGSSYNEQFF.

The rearrangement uses TRBV7-3 and TRBJ1-2; 12 bases are shared with TRBD1. CDR1 and CDR2 (germline): SGHTA, FQGTGA. The ends lost 5 bases at V and 7 bases at J; junction bases unmatched: 23. The CDR3 runs to 20 residues. The CDR3, as DNA: TGTGCCAGCAGCGCGGCCCCCAGGGCGGGACAGGGGGCATCGTCAGCTGGCTACACCTTC. Its translation is CASSAAPRAGQGASSAGYTF.

This rearrangement joins TRBV28 to TRBJ1-1; tentatively, D is TRBD1 (6 bases). The CDR3 is 16 amino acids. CDR1 MDHEN and CDR2 SYDVKM come from the germline V gene. The germline V and J ends were trimmed by 3 bases and 1 base, with 15 bases remaining between them. Here the CDR3 reads CASSFLLPGQNTEAFF. The CDR3 nucleotides are TGTGCCAGCAGTTTCCTCCTTCCGGGACAGAACACTGAAGCTTTCTTT.

CDR3 region: CASSLSSGNTGELFF. The DNA of the CDR3 is TGTGCCAGCAGCTTATCATCAGGGAACACCGGGGAGCTGTTTTTT. This chain uses TRBV7-9 with TRBJ2-2; D remains ambiguous. Germline V gene sequence: CDR1 SEHNR, CDR2 FQNEAQ (reference sequence). This CDR3 has 15 residues. Trimming stripped 2 bases from V and 1 base from J, with 8 bases between.